The 7 T cell receptor beta chains presented below share a single source sample, sequenced in a study of T cell repertoires in cytomegalovirus infection. TCRdb re-derived calls from the reads in MiXCR, one entry per CDR3 protein. Here the sample spans about 920,000 distinct CDR3 sequences, less than 40% being singletons. No antigen has been assigned to these receptors. Material: cultured CD8+ T cells from PBMCs, obtained from culture after CMV antigen stimulation. The receptors stem from a human donor in good health (CMV status not recorded). Some clones in this sample may be carry-over from other donors' samples.

The chain couples TRBV7-9 to TRBJ1-2; D is undetermined. In germline, CDR1 is SEHNR, CDR2 FQNEAQ (reference sequence). This CDR3 comprises 14 residues. The ends were cut back, 1 base at V and 2 bases at J, with 8 bases in the middle. CDR3 in amino acids: CASSLDGRNYGYTF. The CDR3 DNA sequence: TGTGCCAGCAGCTTAGACGGACGCAACTATGGCTACACCTTC.

The V call is TRBV5-1, the J call TRBJ2-7, with D unclear. Trimming shortened V by 2 bases and J by 3 bases, and 12 bases separated the two germline ends. Germline V CDR1 and CDR2: SGHRS, YFSETQ. The CDR3 covers 14 residues. Here the CDR3 DNA reads TGCGCCAGCAGCTTTCGGTCGGCCCACTACGAGCAGTACTTC. Translating gives CASSFRSAHYEQYF.

CDR3 DNA sequence: TGTGCCAGCAGTTCTTCTGGACAGGGGTTACACGAGCAGTACTTC. Its translation: CASSSSGQGLHEQYF. The V gene is TRBV12-3 or TRBV12-4, the J gene TRBJ2-7; 9 bases are shared with TRBD1. This CDR3 is built from 15 residues. The V and J ends lost 4 bases and 5 bases, in that order; junction bases with no gene match: 9.

This rearrangement joins TRBV6-1 to TRBJ2-7; the D gene is possibly TRBD1 (6 bases). CDR3 size: 12 residues. Trimming pared 7 bases from V and 5 bases from J, leaving 12 bases between. Germline-derived CDR1 and CDR2 are MNHNS and SASEGT. CDR3 sequence: CASTTGTHEQYF. The CDR3 nucleotides are TGTGCCAGCACAACAGGGACCCACGAGCAGTACTTC.

The chain uses TRBV7-6 and TRBJ2-7, with D perhaps TRBD2 (7 bases). The CDR3 is made up of 12 amino acids. Looked up from germline, CDR1 is SGHVS and CDR2 is FNYEAQ. Trimming left V 8 bases short and J 7 bases short, with 15 bases between. The CDR3 is CASDGLGGEQYF. The CDR3 DNA follows: TGTGCCAGCGACGGACTAGGGGGGGAGCAGTACTTC.

The rearrangement links TRBV6-2 or TRBV6-3 to TRBJ1-1; D unclear. V was clipped by 2 bases and J by 0 bases, with 13 bases between them. Germline loops: CDR1 MNHEY, CDR2 SVGEGT. This CDR3 contains 16 residues. Written as DNA, the CDR3 is TGTGCCAGCAGTTACGATAGGCAGCCTATGAACACTGAAGCTTTCTTT. Translating it yields CASSYDRQPMNTEAFF.

V and J are TRBV19 and TRBJ2-4; 9 bases agree with TRBD1. J was trimmed by 0 bases and V by 9 bases; bases with no gene match: 3. Germline V gene data show CDR1 as LNHDA and CDR2 as SQIVND (reference sequence). The length of the CDR3 is 14 residues. In DNA form, the CDR3 reads TGTGCCAGCACAGGGGGCACAGCCAAAAACATTCAGTACTTC. Translated, it gives CASTGGTAKNIQYF.